These 9 T cell receptor beta chains share one sample of origin, sequenced in a study of regulatory T cells in long-lasting Graves disease. The sample's time point: newly diagnosed GD, antithyroid drugs for less than 3 months. PBMCs provided the RNA from which the TCR library was made. Researchers made TCR beta libraries by using iRepertoire HTBI primers and running Arm-PCR on CDR3 regions. TCRdb reprocessed the multiplex PCR reads via MiXCR and lists one record per CDR3 protein. The sample lists about 620,000 distinct CDR3 sequences; roughly 15% were seen once. The data were also submitted as part of a second study, on T cells in Graves' hyperthyroidism and ophthalmopathy.

Sequencing was performed on peripheral blood mononuclear cells (PBMCs), taken at new diagnosis, from a patient treated with antithyroid drugs. These receptors all stem from a woman aged 25 to 45 with Graves disease.

V and J are TRBV10-2 and TRBJ2-7; D not resolved. Per germline, CDR1 WSHSY and CDR2 SAAADI. V shed 1 base and J shed 2 bases, with 6 bases lying between them. The CDR3 runs to 13 residues. DNA for the CDR3: TGCGCCAGCAGTGAGTATGGACCCTACGAGCAGTACTTC. This translates into CASSEYGPYEQYF.

This clonotype was seen a few times. V and J are TRBV20-1 and TRBJ2-1; 7 bases line up with TRBD2. CDR3 length: 13 amino acids. The V gene end was trimmed by 4 bases and the J gene end by 8 bases; junction bases not matched to a gene: 8. Germline CDR1 is DFQATT and CDR2 is SNEGSKA (reference sequence). The CDR3 coding sequence is TGCAGTGCTACCTTGACTAGCAACCATGAGCAGTTCTTC. Protein sequence: CSATLTSNHEQFF.

As for this clonotype: A read error may explain this, as a much larger clone is one base away. The chain uses TRBV7-9 and TRBJ1-4; 7 bases fit TRBD1. There are 14 residues in the CDR3. V was clipped by 5 bases and J by 6 bases; unmatched bases: 6. Per the germline V gene, CDR1 is SEHNR and CDR2 is FQNEAQ (reference sequence). The CDR3 is CASSGRGKDEKLFF. DNA for the CDR3: TGTGCCAGCAGCGGCAGGGGGAAGGATGAAAAACTGTTTTTT. Drawing the rest from reference TRBV7-9 and TRBJ1-4, the complete variable domain is DTGVSQNPRHKITKRGQNVTFRCDPISEHNRLYWYRQTLGQGPEFLTYFQNEAQLEKSRLLSDRFSAERPKGSFSTLEIQRTEQGDSAMYLCASSGRGKDEKLFFGSGTQLSVL.

At least ten counts were recorded for this clonotype. The chain employs TRBV7-9 and TRBJ1-5; a weak D match, TRBD1 (6 bases). V lost 3 bases and J lost 3, with 12 bases in between. Germline V gene sequence: CDR1 SEHNR, CDR2 FQNEAQ (reference sequence). The CDR3 consists of 15 residues. The CDR3 DNA reads as TGTGCCAGCAGCTTCAGCGACAGGAACAATCAGCCCCAGCATTTT. It encodes CASSFSDRNNQPQHF. Supplemented by reference TRBV7-9 and TRBJ1-5, the full variable domain reads DTGVSQNPRHKITKRGQNVTFRCDPISEHNRLYWYRQTLGQGPEFLTYFQNEAQLEKSRLLSDRFSAERPKGSFSTLEIQRTEQGDSAMYLCASSFSDRNNQPQHFGDGTRLSIL.

The chain is built from TRBV6-1 and TRBJ2-3; D is unclear. The CDR3 loop spans 12 amino acids. Germline CDR1 MNHNS, CDR2 SASEGT. V was cut by 6 bases and J by 8 bases, with 12 bases left in between. CDR3 sequence: CASRTPKATQYF. In nucleotides, the CDR3 is TGTGCCAGCAGGACCCCGAAAGCTACGCAGTATTTT.

This clonotype was recorded only once. A much larger clone sits a single nucleotide away, making a read error possible. The chain couples TRBV6-2 or TRBV6-3 to TRBJ2-1; 8 bases align to TRBD1. TRBJ2-5 matches the DNA end more closely, so the J call is doubtful. Per the germline V gene, CDR1 is MNHEY and CDR2 is SVGEGT. This CDR3 spans 16 amino acids. The CDR3: CASSAIGQGAWGTQYF. In DNA, the CDR3 is TGTGCCAGCAGCGCCATCGGCCAGGGGGCATGGGGGACCCAGTACTTC.

Only a few counts were recorded for this clonotype. This sequence joins TRBV28 and TRBJ1-4, with 7 bases fitting TRBD1. J was trimmed by 3 bases and V by 3 bases; bases with no gene match: 4. Germline CDR1 is MDHEN and CDR2 is SYDVKM. CDR3 length: 15 residues. The DNA for the CDR3 is TGTGCCAGCAGTTTGGAGGGGGCTTCTAATGAAAAACTGTTTTTT. This codes for CASSLEGASNEKLFF.

The sample holds many counts of this clonotype. The gene calls are TRBV10-2 and TRBJ1-1; no firm D call. Trimming took off 3 bases at V and 4 bases at J, with 12 bases between the two ends. Germline CDR1 reads WSHSY; CDR2 reads SAAADI. The CDR3 spans 14 residues. CDR3 protein: CASSEGRATTEAFF. The CDR3 nucleotides read TGCGCCAGCAGTGAAGGGCGGGCGACCACTGAAGCTTTCTTT.

This clonotype showed up many times. Given a much more abundant clone one base away, this may be a read error. The chain combines TRBV28 with TRBJ1-1; D remains ambiguous. The CDR3 contains 11 residues. V was clipped by 5 bases and J by 3 bases, with 4 bases between them. Per germline, CDR1 MDHEN and CDR2 SYDVKM. The CDR3 loop is CASSAYTEAFF. The CDR3 nucleotides are TGTGCCAGCAGTGCATACACTGAAGCTTTCTTT. The variable domain in full, with the rest retrieved from reference TRBV28 and TRBJ1-1, is DVKVTQSSRYLVKRTGEKVFLECVQDMDHENMFWYRQDPGLGLRLIYFSYDVKMKEKGDIPEGYSVSREKKERFSLILESASTNQTSMYLCASSAYTEAFFGQGTRLTVV.